This passage covers 4 T cell receptor beta chains from one sample sequenced in a study of PD-L1 blockade in urothelial cancer. Produced via immunoSEQ multiplex PCR; TCRdb's table is partial and in-frame only. The sample shows about 66,000 clones, about 90% of them seen only once. Sample time point: peripheral blood 6 weeks after treatment start. Sequencing used PBMCs, obtained around atezolizumab (anti-PD-L1) treatment. These receptors all stem from a man aged 55 to 70 with urothelial cancer.

The rearrangement links TRBV15 to TRBJ1-5, with 7 bases fitting TRBD1. The CDR3 is 16 amino acids. In germline, CDR1 is LNHNV, CDR2 YYDKDF (reference sequence). V was pared by 1 base and J by 2 bases, with 5 bases of the junction left unmatched. The CDR3 region is CATSRGQGRGNQPQHF. The DNA for the CDR3 is TGTGCCACCAGCAGAGGACAGGGCCGGGGCAATCAGCCCCAGCATTTT.

The V and J genes are TRBV5-1 and TRBJ2-1; TRBD2 aligns across 16 bases. Per the germline V gene, CDR1 is SGHRS and CDR2 is YFSETQ. With V trimmed by 4 bases and J by 7 bases, 2 bases remained unmatched. The CDR3 length is 15 residues. As DNA, the CDR3 is TGCGCCAGCAGCCAGGGACTAGCGGGAGGGAATGAGCAGTTCTTC. Amino acids: CASSQGLAGGNEQFF.

This sequence joins TRBV5-1 and TRBJ2-5; the match to TRBD2 covers 10 bases. TRBJ2-7 matches the DNA end more closely, so the J call is doubtful. In germline, CDR1 is SGHRS, CDR2 YFSETQ. The CDR3 length is 16 residues. The CDR3 is CASSQTPGLAIYEQYF. The CDR3 DNA reads as TGCGCCAGCAGCCAGACTCCGGGACTAGCGATCTACGAGCAGTACTTC.

This clone was counted only a few times. The V gene is TRBV7-3, the J gene TRBJ2-1; unclear D gene. Per the germline V gene, CDR1 is SGHTA and CDR2 is FQGTGA. V dropped 3 bases and J dropped 4 bases, with 7 bases sitting between them. The CDR3 consists of 13 residues. Here the CDR3 reads CASSLGRYNEQFF. The CDR3 region has the DNA TGTGCCAGCAGCTTGGGCAGATACAATGAGCAGTTCTTC. Full variable domain (remainder filled in from reference TRBV7-3 and TRBJ2-1): GAGVSQTPSNKVTEKGKYVELRCDPISGHTALYWYRQSLGQGPEFLIYFQGTGAADDSGLPNDRFFAVRPEGSVSTLKIQRTERGDSAVYLCASSLGRYNEQFFGPGTRLTVL.